The 15 T cell receptor beta chains below were found in one sample sequenced in a study of shared clonotypes between healthy human individuals. Here immunoSEQ multiplex PCR was the method, and the copy in TCRdb shows in-frame clones only, minus some. The data contain about 990,000 clones, about 80% of them singletons. Sequencing was performed on memory CD4+ T cells from PBMCs. Specified subset: CD45RA-negative fraction. The receptors were gathered from a man in his late teens or twenties in good health. Some clones in this sample may be carry-over from other donors' samples.

The chain links TRBV6-5 to TRBJ1-1, with no clear D. V shed 5 bases and J shed 4 bases, with 11 bases lying between them. Germline V gene sequence: CDR1 MNHEY, CDR2 SVGAGI. CDR3 length equals 13 residues. The CDR3 region has the DNA TGTGCCAGCAGTAGCGAGCTGGGCACTGAAGCTTTCTTT. It codes for CASSSELGTEAFF.

The chain links TRBV19 to TRBJ2-1; TRBD2 matches 14 bases. J was trimmed by 6 bases and V by 6 bases; bases with no gene match: 4. CDR3 length: 15 amino acids. Germline V gene data show CDR1 as LNHDA and CDR2 as SQIVND (reference sequence). CDR3 region: CASRGTSGSGNEQFF. The CDR3 DNA follows: TGTGCCAGTAGAGGGACTAGCGGGAGCGGCAATGAGCAGTTCTTC. The full variable domain, its missing parts supplied by reference TRBV19 and TRBJ2-1, is DGGITQSPKYLFRKEGQNVTLSCEQNLNHDAMYWYRQDPGQGLRLIYYSQIVNDFQKGDIAEGYSVSREKKESFPLTVTSAQKNPTAFYLCASRGTSGSGNEQFFGPGTRLTVL.

Concerning this clone itself: This may stem from a read error, because a much larger clone lies one nucleotide away. The V call is TRBV9, the J call TRBJ2-1, with 11 bases aligning to TRBD2. Germline trimming cut 5 bases from V and 6 bases from J; bases unmatched to any gene: 4. The germline V gene has CDR1 SGDLS and CDR2 YYNGEE. The CDR3 covers 14 residues. The CDR3 loop is CASSSGLAVNEQFF. The CDR3 DNA reads TGTGCCAGCAGTTCGGGACTAGCGGTCAATGAGCAGTTCTTC.

The chain carries TRBV5-1 and TRBJ1-4; TRBD1 is a possible D gene (5 bases). V lost 1 base and J 5 bases, leaving 12 bases between the germline ends. Per germline, CDR1 SGHRS and CDR2 YFSETQ. The CDR3 has 15 amino acids. DNA for the CDR3: TGCGCCAGCAGCTTGAGGGGAGACGAGAATGAAAAACTGTTTTTT. Translation gives CASSLRGDENEKLFF.

The rearrangement joins TRBV6-1 to TRBJ1-2; a possible D gene is TRBD1 (5 bases). Per the germline V gene, CDR1 is MNHNS and CDR2 is SASEGT. CDR3 length equals 16 residues. Trimming removed 1 base at V and 4 bases at J, with 16 bases between. CDR3 coding DNA: TGTGCCAGCAGTGAAGATTGGGGGGGGTCCCTCTATGGCTACACCTTC. Amino acid sequence: CASSEDWGGSLYGYTF.

The J gene is TRBJ1-1, the V gene TRBV5-1; maybe TRBD1 (5 bases). This CDR3 is 15 amino acids long. V was clipped by 2 bases and J by 1 base, with 12 bases between them. CDR1 and CDR2 from the germline V gene are SGHRS and YFSETQ. CDR3 amino acids: CASSFSAGKNTEAFF. DNA for the CDR3: TGCGCCAGCAGCTTTTCGGCAGGGAAGAACACTGAAGCTTTCTTT.

The CDR3 loop reads CASSRDIGNTIYF. In DNA, the CDR3 is TGCGCCAGCAGCCGAGACATTGGAAACACCATATATTTT. The rearrangement links TRBV5-1 to TRBJ1-3; D is unresolved. The germline CDR1 and CDR2 sequences are SGHRS and YFSETQ. The V end was cut by 4 bases, the J end by 3 bases, with 8 bases between. The CDR3 sequence is 13 residues long.

The chain couples TRBV30 to TRBJ1-5, with D perhaps TRBD1 (5 bases). From germline, CDR1 is GTSNPN and CDR2 SVGIG (reference sequence). This CDR3 contains 14 residues. Trimming removed 0 bases at V and 6 bases at J, with 12 bases between. The CDR3 is CAWSVQGKGQPQHF. CDR3 in DNA: TGTGCCTGGAGTGTTCAGGGAAAGGGTCAGCCCCAGCATTTT.

The genes are TRBV7-3 and TRBJ2-2, with D possibly being TRBD2 (6 bases). The V and J ends lost 5 bases and 0 bases respectively, with 13 bases between them. This CDR3 has 16 residues. CDR1 and CDR2 (germline): SGHTA, FQGTGA. This CDR3 is CASSIIAASNTGELFF. The CDR3 DNA follows: TGTGCCAGCAGCATAATAGCGGCCTCGAACACCGGGGAGCTGTTTTTT.

The rearrangement uses TRBV28 and TRBJ1-3, with D unresolved. The CDR3 length is 17 residues. With 5 bases removed from V and 2 bases from J, the gap between germline ends came to 19 bases. Germline V CDR1 and CDR2: MDHEN, SYDVKM. CDR3 coding DNA: TGTGCCAGCAGTCCCACAAATACAATTTATACTGGAAACACCATATATTTT. Its translation is CASSPTNTIYTGNTIYF.

This chain connects TRBV2 to TRBJ2-7; TRBD2 matches at 7 bases. With 3 bases clipped from V and 6 bases from J, the junction kept 11 bases outside the gene matches. The CDR3 runs to 15 residues. Germline V gene lookup returns CDR1 SNHLY and CDR2 FYNNEI. The CDR3 DNA reads TGTGCCAGCAGTGAGGGGTTAGCGGGCCCTCTCGAGCAGTACTTC. It encodes CASSEGLAGPLEQYF.

This clone was picked up a small number of times. The same CDR3 arises from other DNA sequences in this sample as well. The chain uses TRBV28 and TRBJ2-3, with D unresolved. V was cut by 2 bases and J by 3 bases, with 3 bases left in between. Germline loops: CDR1 MDHEN, CDR2 SYDVKM. The CDR3 extends over 12 amino acids. For the CDR3, the DNA is TGTGCCAGCAGTTTACCGACAGATACGCAGTATTTT. Translating it yields CASSLPTDTQYF.

The rearrangement uses TRBV6-6 and TRBJ2-7, with 10 bases fitting TRBD1. The J segment lost 4 bases and the V segment lost 8 bases, leaving 5 bases of the junction unmatched. The CDR3 consists of 13 residues. From germline, CDR1 is MNHNY and CDR2 SVGAGI (reference sequence). DNA for the CDR3: TGTGCCAGCCGCGGGACAGGGGTATACGAGCAGTACTTC. It translates to CASRGTGVYEQYF.

This clone appeared a few times. This chain connects TRBV19 to TRBJ2-7; the D gene is possibly TRBD1 (8 bases). Germline loops: CDR1 LNHDA, CDR2 SQIVND (reference sequence). The CDR3 is 13 amino acids. Trimming left V 7 bases short and J 7 bases short, with 17 bases between. The CDR3 DNA reads as TGTGCCAGTACCGGACAGGGAGCGGGGGAGCAGTACTTC. This codes for CASTGQGAGEQYF.

The V call is TRBV11-3, the J call TRBJ1-1, with D unresolved. This CDR3 contains 13 residues. V was clipped by 4 bases and J by 3 bases, with 9 bases between them. The germline gives CDR1 SGHNT, CDR2 YENEEA. The CDR3 nucleotides are TGTGCCAGCAGCTCCGCAGCCTACACTGAAGCTTTCTTT. Protein sequence: CASSSAAYTEAFF.